This entry lists 3 T cell receptor beta chains sequenced from one sample in a study of identical twins. Each CDR3 protein is one row after TCRdb ran MiXCR on the 5' RACE reads. This table has about 570,000 distinct CDR3 sequences, roughly 9.9% appearing once. The same specimen was also included in a second study, on yellow fever vaccine responses in identical twins.

Sequenced input: PBMCs. These receptors were taken from a woman in her late teens or twenties in good health.

V is TRBV5-1 and J is TRBJ2-1; 10 nucleotides agree with TRBD2. The germline CDR1 and CDR2 sequences are SGHRS and YFSETQ. There are 16 residues in the CDR3. With V trimmed by 0 bases and J by 9 bases, 9 bases remained unmatched. In DNA form, the CDR3 reads TGCGCCAGCAGCTTGGCACGGCTAGCGGGAGACGGTGAGCAGTTCTTC. Its protein is CASSLARLAGDGEQFF. Full variable domain (remainder filled in from reference TRBV5-1 and TRBJ2-1): KAGVTQTPRYLIKTRGQQVTLSCSPISGHRSVSWYQQTPGQGLQFLFEYFSETQRNKGNFPGRFSGRQFSNSRSEMNVSTLELGDSALYLCASSLARLAGDGEQFFGPGTRLTVL.

The V gene is TRBV28, the J gene TRBJ2-1; 12 nucleotides agree with TRBD2. V dropped 7 bases and J dropped 2; count of bases not matched to a gene: 9. Germline CDR1 is MDHEN and CDR2 is SYDVKM. The CDR3 totals 17 residues. DNA of the CDR3: TGTGCCAGCACCGCTTACTCTAGCGGGGGGGCCTACAATGAGCAGTTCTTC. Translated: CASTAYSSGGAYNEQFF.

This clonotype appeared a few times. The genes are TRBV11-2 and TRBJ2-1, with a tentative D call TRBD2 (6 bases). The V and J ends lost 10 bases and 2 bases respectively, with 15 bases between them. The germline gives CDR1 SGHAT, CDR2 FQNNGV. This CDR3 spans 14 amino acids. CDR3 region: CATRGGEAYNEQFF. In DNA form, the CDR3 reads TGTGCCACCAGAGGAGGGGAGGCCTACAATGAGCAGTTCTTC.